This T cell receptor beta chain was sequenced in a study of untreated major depressive disorder (dated by TCRdb to between 2018 and 2020). Broadly, across the study: A cross-sectional case-control design was used to compare T cell phenotype and TCR repertoire between antidepressant-free major depressive disorder patients and individually matched non-depressed controls. Sequencing followed up flow-cytometry Vbeta 5.1, Vbeta 11 and Vbeta 22 usage differences observed in the whole cohort. Overall study outcomes, separate from this receptor: TRBV25-01 and TRBV02-01 usage followed the flow-cytometry pattern but did not reach statistical significance in the sequencing data. For the sequencing comparisons, one-tailed planned tests were applied to only three preselected Vbeta families. Because of the strict matching and exclusion criteria, the study sample was comparatively small, which limits how generalizable the findings are. In every sequenced subject, all of the top five TRBV05-01 clones were private clones. In CD4+ T cells, sequencing confirmed that depressed patients used TRBV05-01 (Vbeta 5.1) more than controls did, with a one-tailed test giving p = 0.040.

Between the V and J ends, shortened by 5 bases and 2 bases respectively, the junction contains 13 bases. Taken from cysteine to phenylalanine, the CDR3 has 14 residues. This entry keeps only the CDR3 DNA: 42 bases, framed from base 1. Per the germline V gene, SGHNT is the CDR1 and YENEEA is the CDR2. The Qiagen DNeasy Blood and Tissue Kit was used to extract total genomic DNA from purified CD4+ T cells. The TCRbeta CDR3 region, defined according to IMGT, was amplified and sequenced using immunoSEQ immunosequencing protocols. Processing in the source paper ran as follows. Raw sequence data were preprocessed by the immunoSEQ service for PCR and sequencing error correction. The sequence data were loaded into the immunoSEQ Analyzer and then analyzed further using VDJtools v1.0.7. The paired Wilcoxon signed-rank test was used to test for differences between patients and controls. Drawn from immuneACCESS, this table holds only the in-frame rearrangements with V and J called that TCRdb kept. Clones are partly lost; checked studies trace under half to an unresolved V gene and leave the rest unexplained. Clonal size and the V and J genes are those of that table, whereas D and trimming came from the DNA. The sample profile shows over 20,000 clones; more than 75% of them were found once. Of the sample, around 5% falls within the top ten clones.

To note about this clone: It lacks a known antigen. Per-nucleotide qualities are absent, and no much larger clonotype sits a single base away.

For sex, age, current smoking status and body mass index, every depressed patient had a pairwise-matched non-depressed control. All participants were of European descent. Controls had no mood disorder either currently or in their lifetime and had a Quick Inventory of Depressive Symptoms-Self Report score of 5 or lower. Major medical conditions, Axis I/II comorbidities, regular medication or illicit drug use, and drinking over 100 g alcohol a week were all grounds for excluding any participant. Approximately 30 ml of peripheral blood was drawn into EDTA tubes from each participant. Magnetic negative selection with the BD IMag Human CD4 T Lymphocyte Enrichment Set was used to purify CD4+ T cells from thawed PBMCs. A purity of around 94% was typically achieved with the CD4+ enrichment method, as confirmed by flow cytometry. A subgroup of about five case-control pairs, chosen blind to the chemokine receptor expression and flow-cytometric repertoire skewing results, underwent TCRbeta sequencing. All blood samples were collected in the morning at 8:00 a.m., and PBMCs were isolated by Ficoll-Hypaque gradient centrifugation. PBMCs were cryopreserved by gradual cooling to -80 degrees C and were kept in liquid nitrogen until assay.

The receptor comes from a woman in her twenties or thirties in good health. Sequenced: CD4+ T cells from PBMCs. The chain couples TRBV11-3 to TRBJ2-7, with the D call perhaps TRBD1 or TRBD2, each one matching 5 bases. For the CDR3, the sequence is CASSPGTATYEQYF. The DNA sequence is TGTGCCAGCAGCCCCGGGACGGCGACCTACGAGCAGTACTTC.